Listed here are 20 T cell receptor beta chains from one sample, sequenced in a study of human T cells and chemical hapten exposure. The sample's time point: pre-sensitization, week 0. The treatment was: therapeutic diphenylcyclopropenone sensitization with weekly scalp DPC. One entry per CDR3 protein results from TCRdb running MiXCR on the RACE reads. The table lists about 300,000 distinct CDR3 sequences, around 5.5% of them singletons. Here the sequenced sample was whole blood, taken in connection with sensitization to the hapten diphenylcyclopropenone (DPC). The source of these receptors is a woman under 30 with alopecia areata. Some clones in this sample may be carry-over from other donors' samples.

CDR3 sequence (DNA): TGCGCCAGCAGCCAAGAATTTGTCCCGGGACACCCTAGCAATCAGCCCCAGCATTTT. Translation gives CASSQEFVPGHPSNQPQHF. The chain has TRBV4-1 and TRBJ1-5; perhaps TRBD1 as D (6 bases). This CDR3 region has 19 residues. Germline V CDR1 and CDR2: MGHRA, YSYEKL. V was pared by 0 bases and J by 0 bases, with 18 bases between.

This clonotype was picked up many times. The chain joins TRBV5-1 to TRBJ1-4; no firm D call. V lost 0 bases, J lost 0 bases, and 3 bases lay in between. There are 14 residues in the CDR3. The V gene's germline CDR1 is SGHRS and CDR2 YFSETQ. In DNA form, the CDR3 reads TGCGCCAGCAGCTTGGACTCAACTAATGAAAAACTGTTTTTT. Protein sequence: CASSLDSTNEKLFF.

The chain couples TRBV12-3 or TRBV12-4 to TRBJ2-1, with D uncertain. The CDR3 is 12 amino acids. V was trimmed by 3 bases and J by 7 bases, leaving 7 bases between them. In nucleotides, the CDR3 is TGTGCCAGCAGTTTTGGCCCGAATGAGCAGTTCTTC. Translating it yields CASSFGPNEQFF.

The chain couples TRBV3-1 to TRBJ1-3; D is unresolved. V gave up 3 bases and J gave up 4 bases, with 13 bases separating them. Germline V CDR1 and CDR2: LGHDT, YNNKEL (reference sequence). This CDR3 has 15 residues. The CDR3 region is CASSHRARWGNTIYF. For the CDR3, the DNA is TGTGCCAGCAGCCATCGGGCTCGTTGGGGAAACACCATATATTTT.

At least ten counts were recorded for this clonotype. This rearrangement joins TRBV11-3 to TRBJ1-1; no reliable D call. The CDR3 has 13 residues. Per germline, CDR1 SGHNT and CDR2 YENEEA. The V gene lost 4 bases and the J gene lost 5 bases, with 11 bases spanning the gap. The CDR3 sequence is CASSSMGSTEAFF. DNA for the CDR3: TGTGCCAGCAGCTCCATGGGCAGTACTGAAGCTTTCTTT.

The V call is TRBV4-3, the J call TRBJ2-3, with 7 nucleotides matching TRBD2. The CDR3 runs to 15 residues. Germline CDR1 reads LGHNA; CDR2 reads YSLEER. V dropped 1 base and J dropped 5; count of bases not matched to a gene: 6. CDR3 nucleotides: TGCGCCAGCAGCCAAGGGGCGGGGAGGGGAGATACGCAGTATTTT. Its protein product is CASSQGAGRGDTQYF.

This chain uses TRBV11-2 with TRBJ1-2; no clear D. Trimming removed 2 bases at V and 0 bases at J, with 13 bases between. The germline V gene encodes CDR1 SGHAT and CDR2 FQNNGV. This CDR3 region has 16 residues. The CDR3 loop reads CASSLIKTESNYGYTF. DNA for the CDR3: TGTGCCAGCAGCTTAATAAAGACCGAGTCTAACTATGGCTACACCTTC.

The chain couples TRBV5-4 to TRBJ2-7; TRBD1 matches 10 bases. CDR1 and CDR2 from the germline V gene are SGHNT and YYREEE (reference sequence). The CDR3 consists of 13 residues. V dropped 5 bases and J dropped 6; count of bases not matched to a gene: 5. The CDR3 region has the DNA TGTGCCAGCAGTACCGGGACAGGGGTCGAGCAGTACTTC. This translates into CASSTGTGVEQYF.

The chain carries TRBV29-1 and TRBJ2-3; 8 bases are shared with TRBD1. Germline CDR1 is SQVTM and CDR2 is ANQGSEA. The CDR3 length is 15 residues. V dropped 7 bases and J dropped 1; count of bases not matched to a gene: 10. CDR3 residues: CSATARGLGTDTQYF. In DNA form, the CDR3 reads TGCAGCGCTACCGCCAGGGGGCTCGGCACAGATACGCAGTATTTT.

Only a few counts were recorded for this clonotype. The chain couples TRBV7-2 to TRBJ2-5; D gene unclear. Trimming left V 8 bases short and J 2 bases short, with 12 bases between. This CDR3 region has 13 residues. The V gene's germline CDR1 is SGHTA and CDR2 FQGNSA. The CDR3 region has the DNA TGTGCCAGCGGCGACTGGTTACAAGAGACCCAGTACTTC. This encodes CASGDWLQETQYF.

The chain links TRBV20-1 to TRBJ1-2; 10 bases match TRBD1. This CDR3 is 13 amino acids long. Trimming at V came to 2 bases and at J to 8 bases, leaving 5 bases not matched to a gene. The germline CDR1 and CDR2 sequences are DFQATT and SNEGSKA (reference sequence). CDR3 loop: CSARYQTGGGYTF. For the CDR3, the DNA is TGCAGTGCTAGATACCAGACAGGGGGCGGCTACACCTTC.

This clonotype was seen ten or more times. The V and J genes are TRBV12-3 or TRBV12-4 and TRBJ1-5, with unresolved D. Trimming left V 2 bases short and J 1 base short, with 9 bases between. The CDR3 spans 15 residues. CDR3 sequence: CASSLLGGSNQPQHF. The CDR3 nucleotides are TGTGCCAGCAGTTTATTGGGAGGGAGCAATCAGCCCCAGCATTTT.

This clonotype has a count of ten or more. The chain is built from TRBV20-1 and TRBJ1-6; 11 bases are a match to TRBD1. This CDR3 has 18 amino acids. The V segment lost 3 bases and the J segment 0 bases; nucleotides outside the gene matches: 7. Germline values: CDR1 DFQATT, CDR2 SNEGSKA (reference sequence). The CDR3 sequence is CSASGDRGRGSYNSPLHF. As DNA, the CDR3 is TGCAGTGCTAGTGGGGACAGGGGGAGGGGCTCCTATAATTCACCCCTCCACTTT.

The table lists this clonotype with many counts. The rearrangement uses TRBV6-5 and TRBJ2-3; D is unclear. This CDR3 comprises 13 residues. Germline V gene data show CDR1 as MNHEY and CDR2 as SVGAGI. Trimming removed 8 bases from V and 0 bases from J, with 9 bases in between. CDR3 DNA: TGTGCCAGCGGTACATTTAGCACAGATACGCAGTATTTT. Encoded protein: CASGTFSTDTQYF.

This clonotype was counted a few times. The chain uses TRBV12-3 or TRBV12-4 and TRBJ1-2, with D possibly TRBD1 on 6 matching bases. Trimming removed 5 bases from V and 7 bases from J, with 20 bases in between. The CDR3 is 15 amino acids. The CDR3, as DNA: TGTGCCAGCAGTCCACCCTTCACAGGGCTCCTTGGCTACACCTTC. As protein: CASSPPFTGLLGYTF.

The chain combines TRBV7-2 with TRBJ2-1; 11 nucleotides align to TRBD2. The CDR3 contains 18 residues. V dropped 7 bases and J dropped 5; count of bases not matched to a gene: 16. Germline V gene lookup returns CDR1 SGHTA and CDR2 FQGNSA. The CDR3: CASNIGTSGRVLDNEQFF. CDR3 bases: TGTGCCAGCAATATCGGGACTAGCGGACGCGTCTTAGACAATGAGCAGTTCTTC.

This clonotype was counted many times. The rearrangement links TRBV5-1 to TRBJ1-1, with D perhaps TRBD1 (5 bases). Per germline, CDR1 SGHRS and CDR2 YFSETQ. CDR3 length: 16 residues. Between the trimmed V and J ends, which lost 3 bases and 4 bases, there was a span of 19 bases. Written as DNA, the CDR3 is TGCGCCAGCAGCTCGGCTGTGGGGGGATTCAGCACTGAAGCTTTCTTT. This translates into CASSSAVGGFSTEAFF. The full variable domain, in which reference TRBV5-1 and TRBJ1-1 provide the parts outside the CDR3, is KAGVTQTPRYLIKTRGQQVTLSCSPISGHRSVSWYQQTPGQGLQFLFEYFSETQRNKGNFPGRFSGRQFSNSRSEMNVSTLELGDSALYLCASSSAVGGFSTEAFFGQGTRLTVV.

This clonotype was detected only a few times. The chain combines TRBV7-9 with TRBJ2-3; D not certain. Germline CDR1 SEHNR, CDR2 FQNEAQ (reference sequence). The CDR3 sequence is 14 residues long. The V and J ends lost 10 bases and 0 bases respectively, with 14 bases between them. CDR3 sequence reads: CATAGRLSTDTQYF. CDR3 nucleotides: TGTGCCACCGCCGGGCGGCTCAGCACAGATACGCAGTATTTT.

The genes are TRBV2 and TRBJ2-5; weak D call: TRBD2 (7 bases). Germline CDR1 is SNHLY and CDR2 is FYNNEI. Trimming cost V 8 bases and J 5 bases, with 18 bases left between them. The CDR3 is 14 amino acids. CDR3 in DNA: TGTGCCAGCCGCGGGGGCCTGATGGTGGAGACCCAGTACTTC. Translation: CASRGGLMVETQYF.

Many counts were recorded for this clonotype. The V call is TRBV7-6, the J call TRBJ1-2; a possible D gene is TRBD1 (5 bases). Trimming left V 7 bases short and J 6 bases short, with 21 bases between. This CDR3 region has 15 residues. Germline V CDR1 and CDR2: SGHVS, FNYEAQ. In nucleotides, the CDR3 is TGTGCCAGCAAGAAAGAGCCCCTATCGGGGGATGGCTACACCTTC. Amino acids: CASKKEPLSGDGYTF.